This T cell receptor beta chain was found in a study of beta chain features in type 1 diabetes. Notes on this clone: Antigen unknown.

General observations from the study: Type 1 diabetes patients showed a moderate but significant shortening of TCRB CDR3s in all four CD4+ subsets. Patients and controls would be equally affected if PCR favored shorter templates. Compared with healthy donors, patients appeared to share more similar naive, central memory and regulatory TCRB repertoires.

Sequenced material consisted of expressed TCRB transcripts (all of the isolated RNA was reverse transcribed). This table comes from immunoSEQ multiplex PCR, and its TCRdb copy is limited to in-frame clones, with some not included. The data show 15,000 to 20,000 clones, with approximately 50% seen just once and about 0.43% held by the top ten. The sequence derives from a man younger than 35 in good health. The source material was stem cell memory CD4+ T cells from blood.

The CDR3 DNA follows: TGTGCCAGCAGTTACTCTCCGGGACTAGCTTACGAGCAGTACTTC. This encodes CASSYSPGLAYEQYF. The chain employs TRBV6-5 and TRBJ2-5; 9 bases map to TRBD2. The end of the DNA is better explained by TRBJ2-7, so the J call may be wrong. CDR3 length: 15 residues. The germline CDR1 and CDR2 sequences are MNHEY and SVGAGI.